The rows below give T cell receptor beta chains drawn from one sample of a study of cytomegalovirus exposure and HLA in healthy donors. Sequencing was performed with immunoSEQ multiplex PCR; in TCRdb, only in-frame clones are kept and a portion is missing. The sample contains tens of thousands of clones, roughly four fifths of which appear only once. Material for sequencing was PBMCs. These receptors were collected from a man aged 18 to 35 in good health and CMV-seronegative. Each CDR3 is given with its conserved first and last residue. The order of the fields is V gene, J gene, clone size, D gene, CDR3 protein, CDR3 DNA. A D gene is named only where the DNA matches it firmly. Clone size is given for some rows only: seen once, a few or many times, or a class if the clone is expanded.

TRBV6-5	TRBJ2-7	-	-	CASSTPPRAEQYF	TGTGCCAGCAGTACACCTCCCAGGGCCGAGCAGTACTTC
TRBV14	TRBJ2-6	-	-	CASSLLAWTPNSGANVLTF	TGTGCCAGCAGCCTATTAGCCTGGACACCAAATTCTGGGGCCAACGTCCTGACTTTC
TRBV10-3	TRBJ1-1	-	TRBD1	CAISETLRQGRTEAFF	TGTGCCATCAGTGAGACCTTAAGACAGGGAAGGACTGAAGCTTTCTTT
TRBV18	TRBJ2-5	-	-	CASSPVIGGPKETQYF	TGTGCCAGCTCACCAGTCATAGGAGGACCTAAAGAGACCCAGTACTTC
TRBV28	TRBJ1-2	once	-	CASSLRGYGYTF	TGTGCCAGCAGTTTACGGGGTTATGGCTACACCTTC
TRBV28	TRBJ1-1	-	-	CASRAAGKLTEAFF	TGTGCCAGCCGCGCCGCAGGGAAATTGACTGAAGCTTTCTTT
TRBV5-1	TRBJ2-5	-	TRBD1	CASSLGQGAGETQYF	TGCGCCAGCAGCTTGGGTCAGGGGGCAGGAGAGACCCAGTACTTC
TRBV5-6	TRBJ1-3	-	-	CASSLGQGNTIYF	TGTGCCAGCAGCTTGGGACAGGGAAACACCATATATTTT
TRBV5-4	TRBJ2-7	-	TRBD2	CASSLGPAGGPGEQYF	TGTGCCAGCAGCTTGGGGCCAGCGGGAGGGCCGGGCGAGCAGTACTTC
TRBV5-1	TRBJ1-5	-	-	CASSLGPKRSNQPQHF	TGCGCCAGCAGCTTGGGTCCAAAGCGGAGCAATCAGCCCCAGCATTTT
TRBV7-2	TRBJ1-5	-	-	CASSLIGGNQPQHF	TGTGCCAGCAGCTTAATAGGGGGCAATCAGCCCCAGCATTTT
TRBV28	TRBJ1-5	-	-	CASSLMQGTSSQPQHF	TGTGCCAGCAGCCTAATGCAGGGGACCAGCAGTCAGCCCCAGCATTTT
TRBV9	TRBJ1-2	-	TRBD1	CASSPQGVGGYTF	TGTGCCAGCAGCCCACAGGGGGTGGGTGGCTACACCTTC
TRBV10-3	TRBJ2-7	-	TRBD1	CAISFGQDSSYEQYF	TGTGCCATCAGCTTCGGACAGGATAGCTCCTACGAGCAGTACTTC
TRBV6-5	TRBJ1-2	once	TRBD1	CASSYSTGHGYTF	TGTGCCAGCAGTTACTCGACAGGGCATGGCTACACCTTC
TRBV28	TRBJ1-4	-	TRBD1	CASSFARGREKLFF	TGTGCCAGCAGTTTTGCCAGGGGGCGAGAAAAACTGTTTTTT
TRBV4-1	TRBJ2-7	-	-	CASSQAPTGTYEQYF	TGCGCCAGCAGCCAAGCTCCGACAGGAACCTACGAGCAGTACTTC
TRBV27	TRBJ2-7	once	-	CASSLWTGSSYEQYF	TGTGCCAGCAGTTTATGGACGGGGAGCTCCTACGAGCAGTACTTC
TRBV9	TRBJ2-5	-	TRBD1	CASSVYQGARETQYF	TGTGCCAGCAGCGTATACCAGGGGGCGCGAGAGACCCAGTACTTC
TRBV6-1	TRBJ2-7	-	-	CASMTPETVYEQYF	TGTGCCAGCATGACCCCCGAGACAGTATACGAGCAGTACTTC
TRBV7-3	TRBJ2-3	-	TRBD2	CASSPRTSGMSTDTQYF	TGTGCCAGCAGCCCGCGGACTAGCGGGATGAGCACAGATACGCAGTATTTT
TRBV18	TRBJ1-5	-	-	CASSPGGVGGNQPQHF	TGTGCCAGCTCACCGGGAGGAGTCGGAGGCAATCAGCCCCAGCATTTT
TRBV7-2	TRBJ1-2	-	TRBD1	CASSARDRVYGYTF	TGTGCCAGCAGCGCGCGGGACAGGGTCTATGGCTACACCTTC
TRBV5-6	TRBJ2-5	-	-	CASSWGSGTPEQYF	TGTGCCAGCAGCTGGGGATCCGGGACACCAGAGCAGTACTTC
TRBV6-5	TRBJ2-7	-	-	CASSYQGPYEQYF	TGTGCCAGCAGTTATCAGGGTCCCTACGAGCAGTACTTC
TRBV4-1	TRBJ2-1	-	TRBD1	CASSQDGTATYNEQFF	TGCGCCAGCAGCCAAGACGGGACAGCGACCTACAATGAGCAGTTCTTC
TRBV28	TRBJ1-1	-	-	CASRPGTEAFF	TGTGCCAGCAGACCGGGCACTGAAGCTTTCTTT
TRBV9	TRBJ2-7	-	TRBD2	CASSAAGTTDYEQYF	TGTGCCAGCAGCGCCGCCGGGACTACGGACTACGAGCAGTACTTC
TRBV27	TRBJ2-1	-	-	CASSLTGTGNEQFF	TGTGCCAGCAGTTTGACAGGCACAGGGAATGAGCAGTTCTTC
TRBV5-6	TRBJ1-3	few	-	CASSFRTQGNTIYF	TGTGCCAGCAGCTTTCGGACCCAGGGGAACACCATATATTTT
TRBV9	TRBJ2-5	-	-	CASSVGSVPETQYF	TGTGCCAGCAGCGTAGGCTCGGTCCCGGAGACCCAGTACTTC
TRBV19	TRBJ2-5	-	TRBD2	CASSVPSRGGETQYF	TGTGCCAGTAGTGTCCCTTCTCGGGGGGGAGAGACCCAGTACTTC
TRBV6-6	TRBJ2-5	once	TRBD2	CASSPRLAGVMETQYF	TGTGCCAGCAGTCCCCGACTAGCGGGAGTAATGGAGACCCAGTACTTC
TRBV4-1	TRBJ2-7	few	-	CASSQEPPAAGEEQYF	TGCGCCAGCAGCCAAGAGCCCCCAGCAGCGGGTGAAGAGCAGTACTTC
TRBV10-3	TRBJ2-7	-	TRBD1	CAISEDRGFYEQYF	TGTGCCATCAGTGAGGACAGGGGTTTCTACGAGCAGTACTTC
TRBV5-6	TRBJ2-6	few	-	CASSLSGAGANVLTF	TGTGCCAGCAGCTTGTCGGGGGCTGGGGCCAACGTCCTGACTTTC
TRBV7-9	TRBJ1-1	-	-	CASSPTGATEAFF	TGTGCCAGCAGCCCCACAGGTGCAACTGAAGCTTTCTTT
TRBV10-3	TRBJ1-1	-	-	CAISDSGRVNTEAFF	TGTGCCATCAGTGATTCGGGAAGGGTGAACACTGAAGCTTTCTTT
TRBV28	TRBJ2-7	-	TRBD2	CASGGGRPGEQYF	TGTGCCAGCGGGGGCGGGAGGCCGGGCGAGCAGTACTTC
TRBV27	TRBJ1-1	-	-	CASSLAPERGMNTEAFF	TGTGCCAGCAGCTTAGCTCCCGAGAGGGGGATGAACACTGAAGCTTTCTTT
TRBV7-9	TRBJ2-5	few	TRBD1	CASSQRTGGETQYF	TGTGCCAGCAGCCAACGGACAGGGGGAGAGACCCAGTACTTC
TRBV19	TRBJ1-2	-	TRBD1	CASSFDRAGYGYTF	TGTGCCAGTAGTTTCGACAGGGCGGGCTATGGCTACACCTTC
TRBV30	TRBJ1-6	few	-	CASDSPLHF	TGTGCCTCTGATTCACCCCTCCACTTT
TRBV2	TRBJ1-1	-	TRBD1	CASSGGQGNTEAFF	TGTGCCAGCAGTGGAGGACAGGGGAACACTGAAGCTTTCTTT
TRBV19	TRBJ1-5	once	-	CASSIFPDSYNQPQHF	TGTGCCAGTAGTATATTCCCGGACAGTTACAATCAGCCCCAGCATTTT
TRBV5-8	TRBJ2-1	-	-	CARRARGDEQFF	TGTGCCCGTCGAGCCCGAGGCGATGAGCAGTTCTTC